The sequence of this T cell receptor beta chain was determined in a study of monozygotic twins with inflammatory bowel disease. This CDR3 region has 14 residues. Germline assignment: CDR1 SGHTA and CDR2 FQGTGA. Study-wide results and caveats: IBD patients exhibited fewer clonotypes shared with other individuals than healthy twins, particularly with disease activity.

UMIs were attached via template switching, each with a 6-nucleotide sample barcode. Following a re-call of the 5' RACE reads, TCRdb has one entry per CDR3 protein and lacks DNA. The sample shows 150,000 to 200,000 distinct CDR3 sequences, and 2% to 2.5% sits with its ten largest clones. As for this clonotype: The antigen is unknown.

This TCR was recovered from a human donor with ulcerative colitis or Crohn's disease, or a healthy co-twin of an affected twin (not recorded which). The chain recombines TRBV7-3 with TRBJ2-7; TCRdb picks TRBD2, but there is no DNA to check that call. The source material was blood. CDR3 sequence reads: CASSSTGSSEEQYF.